The 17 T cell receptor beta chains reported below all come from one sample, sequenced in a study of beta chain features in type 1 diabetes. cDNA synthesis used the whole RNA isolate, giving expressed TCRB sequences. The table came from immunoSEQ multiplex PCR; TCRdb's copy has only in-frame clones and leaves some out. The repertoire consists of approximately 60,000 clones, with roughly 60% occurring once and the leading ten covering roughly 2.2%. The sample was Tregs from blood. The receptors come from a woman between 18 and 29 years old in good health.

The chain joins TRBV6-5 to TRBJ2-4; TRBD2 matches at 8 bases. CDR1 is MNHEY and CDR2 is SVGAGI in the germline V gene. The CDR3 is made up of 14 amino acids. V lost 6 bases to trimming and J lost 7 bases; unmatched junction nucleotides: 8. CDR3 nucleotide sequence: TGTGCCAGCAGGGCCAGCGGGAGAGAGAACATTCAGTACTTC. This encodes CASRASGRENIQYF.

This clone was observed a handful of times. The chain uses TRBV2 and TRBJ1-2; the match to TRBD1 covers 7 bases. The V gene's germline CDR1 is SNHLY and CDR2 FYNNEI. The V segment lost 5 bases and the J segment 4 bases; nucleotides outside the gene matches: 10. The CDR3 covers 15 residues. The CDR3 protein is CASSPDRDYIYGYTF. In DNA, the CDR3 is TGTGCCAGCAGTCCTGACAGGGATTATATCTATGGCTACACCTTC.

The rearrangement links TRBV27 to TRBJ1-1; 7 nucleotides align to TRBD1. Germline CDR1 MNHEY, CDR2 SMNVEV (reference sequence). After removal of 10 bases from V and 2 bases from J, the junction contained 13 bases not matched to a gene. There are 15 residues in the CDR3. Here the CDR3 reads CAIRKDRRGNTEAFF. DNA for the CDR3: TGTGCCATCAGAAAGGACAGGAGGGGTAACACTGAAGCTTTCTTT.

This clone appeared a few times. The chain is built from TRBV7-9 and TRBJ1-2; 9 positions match TRBD1. This CDR3 spans 15 amino acids. The V gene end was trimmed by 6 bases and the J gene end by 4 bases; junction bases not matched to a gene: 9. Germline CDR1 and CDR2: SEHNR and FQNEAQ (reference sequence). The CDR3 reads CASSQPGTGTYGYTF. The CDR3 region has the DNA TGTGCCAGCAGTCAACCCGGGACAGGGACCTATGGCTACACCTTC. The full variable domain, in which reference TRBV7-9 and TRBJ1-2 provide the parts outside the CDR3, is DTGVSQNPRHKITKRGQNVTFRCDPISEHNRLYWYRQTLGQGPEFLTYFQNEAQLEKSRLLSDRFSAERPKGSFSTLEIQRTEQGDSAMYLCASSQPGTGTYGYTFGSGTRLTVV.

CDR3 coding DNA: TGTGCCTGGAGTCACGGAACAAGGGGAACCTACGAGCAGTACTTC. Amino acid sequence: CAWSHGTRGTYEQYF. The chain combines TRBV30 with TRBJ2-7; D might be TRBD1 (5 bases). Trimming took off 2 bases at V and 2 bases at J, with 16 bases between the two ends. Per the germline V gene, CDR1 is GTSNPN and CDR2 is SVGIG (reference sequence). The CDR3 consists of 15 residues.

The chain links TRBV12-5 to TRBJ2-1, with 8 bases identical to TRBD1. Germline V gene lookup returns CDR1 LGHNT and CDR2 FRNRAP. The CDR3 length is 14 residues. The V gene end was trimmed by 5 bases and the J gene end by 8 bases; junction bases not matched to a gene: 8. The chain's CDR3 is CASGVGQGGDEQFF. The DNA for the CDR3 is TGTGCTAGTGGTGTCGGACAGGGTGGGGATGAGCAGTTCTTC.

The gene calls are TRBV2 and TRBJ1-1, with D hard to call. CDR3 length: 13 residues. Germline CDR1 reads SNHLY; CDR2 reads FYNNEI. V was cut by 2 bases and J by 5 bases, with 9 bases left in between. CDR3 sequence reads: CASSEMRRTEAFF. As DNA, the CDR3 is TGTGCCAGCAGTGAAATGAGGCGGACTGAAGCTTTCTTT.

The chain recombines TRBV9 with TRBJ2-3; 7 nucleotides align to TRBD1. Germline V gene sequence: CDR1 SGDLS, CDR2 YYNGEE. The CDR3 loop spans 14 amino acids. The V and J ends lost 0 bases and 5 bases, in that order; junction bases with no gene match: 3. CDR3 in DNA: TGTGCCAGCAGCGTAGTTCCAGGGGGAGATACGCAGTATTTT. Translated, it gives CASSVVPGGDTQYF.

This chain connects TRBV28 to TRBJ2-5, with a tentative D call TRBD2 (5 bases). Germline CDR1 reads MDHEN; CDR2 reads SYDVKM. The ends were cut back, 5 bases at V and 6 bases at J, with 19 bases in the middle. The length of the CDR3 is 15 residues. The CDR3 DNA follows: TGTGCCAGCAGTCCTGAGCTAGACTATCGGAAGACCCAGTACTTC. The encoded protein is CASSPELDYRKTQYF.

The rearrangement uses TRBV28 and TRBJ1-2, with D perhaps TRBD1 (5 bases). The CDR3 has 13 amino acids. CDR1 is MDHEN and CDR2 is SYDVKM in the germline V gene. V was trimmed by 2 bases and J by 4 bases, leaving 8 bases between them. The CDR3 here is CASSLNGGYGYTF. DNA for the CDR3: TGTGCCAGCAGTTTAAACGGGGGCTATGGCTACACCTTC.

The chain combines TRBV7-2 with TRBJ1-1, with a possible D match to TRBD1 (5 bases). The V gene lost 5 bases and the J gene lost 11 bases, with 15 bases spanning the gap. Germline V gene sequence: CDR1 SGHTA, CDR2 FQGNSA. The CDR3 length is 12 residues. CDR3 protein: CASSQRRGSAFF. CDR3 DNA: TGTGCCAGCAGCCAACGGAGGGGTAGTGCTTTCTTT.

The chain employs TRBV19 and TRBJ2-2, with D possibly matching TRBD2 (5 bases). CDR1 is LNHDA and CDR2 is SQIVND in the germline V gene (reference sequence). This CDR3 spans 13 amino acids. The V end was cut by 3 bases, the J end by 5 bases, with 7 bases between. The CDR3 region has the DNA TGTGCCAGTAGTATGAGGGAAACCGGGGAGCTGTTTTTT. It yields the protein CASSMRETGELFF.

The chain is built from TRBV28 and TRBJ2-7; D not resolved. Trimming stripped 2 bases from V and 5 bases from J, with 7 bases between. This CDR3 has 12 amino acids. The germline gives CDR1 MDHEN, CDR2 SYDVKM. CDR3 loop: CASSLRHDEQYF. For the CDR3, the DNA is TGTGCCAGCAGTTTAAGACACGACGAGCAGTACTTC.

This chain joins TRBV30 and TRBJ2-2, with 12 bases fitting TRBD2. V shed 6 bases, J shed 1 base, and the junction held 12 bases outside the gene matches. Germline assignment: CDR1 GTSNPN and CDR2 SVGIG (reference sequence). The length of the CDR3 is 18 residues. CDR3 in DNA: TGTGCCTGCACCTTGCCTGGGACTAGCGGGCTGAACACCGGGGAGCTGTTTTTT. Protein sequence: CACTLPGTSGLNTGELFF. The variable domain in full, completed from reference TRBV30 and TRBJ2-2, reads SQTIHQWPATLVQPVGSPLSLECTVEGTSNPNLYWYRQAAGRGLQLLFYSVGIGQISSEVPQNLSASRPQDRQFILSSKKLLLSDSGFYLCACTLPGTSGLNTGELFFGEGSRLTVL.

The rearrangement joins TRBV4-2 to TRBJ2-2; D is perhaps TRBD2 (5 bases). Germline V gives CDR1 LGHNA, CDR2 YNFKEQ. The CDR3 covers 14 residues. The ends were cut back, 4 bases at V and 6 bases at J, with 12 bases in the middle. CDR3: CASSPPGLPGELFF. In DNA, the CDR3 is TGTGCCAGCAGCCCCCCCGGACTCCCCGGGGAGCTGTTTTTT.

This clone was picked up a small number of times. This rearrangement joins TRBV5-1 to TRBJ2-2, with TRBD1 matching 9 bases. CDR1 and CDR2 (germline): SGHRS, YFSETQ. This CDR3 comprises 16 residues. V was clipped by 6 bases and J by 3 bases; unmatched bases: 9. The chain's CDR3 is CASKHMGQGHTGELFF. The CDR3 coding sequence is TGCGCCAGCAAGCACATGGGACAGGGACACACCGGGGAGCTGTTTTTT.

This clone was detected only a few times. J is TRBJ2-5 and V is TRBV19, with D perhaps TRBD1 (5 bases). The CDR3 is made up of 13 amino acids. Trimming cost V 6 bases and J 3 bases, with 11 bases left between them. The germline gives CDR1 LNHDA, CDR2 SQIVND (reference sequence). For the CDR3, the DNA is TGTGCCAGTAGGCGCGTAGGGGAAGAGACCCAGTACTTC. It specifies CASRRVGEETQYF.